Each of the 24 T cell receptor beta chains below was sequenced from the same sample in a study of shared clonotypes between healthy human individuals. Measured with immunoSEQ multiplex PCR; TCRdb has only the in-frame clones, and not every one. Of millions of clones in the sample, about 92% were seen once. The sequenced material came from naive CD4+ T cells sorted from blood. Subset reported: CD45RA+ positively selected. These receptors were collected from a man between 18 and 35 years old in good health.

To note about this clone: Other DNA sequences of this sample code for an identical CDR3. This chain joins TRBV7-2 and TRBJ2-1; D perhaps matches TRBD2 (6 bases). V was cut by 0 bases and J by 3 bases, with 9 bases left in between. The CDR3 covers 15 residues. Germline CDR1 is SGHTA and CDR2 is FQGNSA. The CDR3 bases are TGTGCCAGCAGCTTAGCTAGCGGATACTACAATGAGCAGTTCTTC. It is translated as CASSLASGYYNEQFF.

Written as DNA, the CDR3 is TGCGCCAGCAGCCAAGCGGGCGGACAGGGGGGCCCCTACGAGCAGTACTTC. This gives the protein CASSQAGGQGGPYEQYF. The chain carries TRBV4-3 and TRBJ2-7, with 10 nucleotides matching TRBD1. The CDR3 consists of 17 residues. Germline loops: CDR1 LGHNA, CDR2 YSLEER. Unmatched junction bases numbered 8, after V lost 1 base and J lost 2 bases.

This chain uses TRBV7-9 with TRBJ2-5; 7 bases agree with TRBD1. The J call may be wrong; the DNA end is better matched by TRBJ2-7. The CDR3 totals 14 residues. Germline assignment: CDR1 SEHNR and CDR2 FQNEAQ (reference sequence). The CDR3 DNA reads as TGTGCCAGCAGCTTGGAGACAGGGCCCTACGAGCAGTACTTC. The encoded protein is CASSLETGPYEQYF.

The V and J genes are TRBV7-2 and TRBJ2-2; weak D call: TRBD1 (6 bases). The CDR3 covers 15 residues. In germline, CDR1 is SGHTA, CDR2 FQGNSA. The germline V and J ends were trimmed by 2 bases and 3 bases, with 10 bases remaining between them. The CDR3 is CASSLLPGDTGELFF. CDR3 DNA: TGTGCCAGCAGCTTATTGCCAGGGGACACCGGGGAGCTGTTTTTT.

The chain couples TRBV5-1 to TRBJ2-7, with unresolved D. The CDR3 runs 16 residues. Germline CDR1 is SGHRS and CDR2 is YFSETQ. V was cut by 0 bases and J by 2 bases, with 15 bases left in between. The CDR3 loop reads CASSLGGSQTTYEQYF. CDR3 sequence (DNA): TGCGCCAGCAGCTTGGGCGGCAGCCAGACAACCTACGAGCAGTACTTC.

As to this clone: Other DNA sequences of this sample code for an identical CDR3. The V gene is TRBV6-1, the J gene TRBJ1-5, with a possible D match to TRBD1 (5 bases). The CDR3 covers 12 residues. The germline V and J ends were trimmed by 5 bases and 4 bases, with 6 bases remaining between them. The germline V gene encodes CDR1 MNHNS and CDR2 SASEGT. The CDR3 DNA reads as TGTGCCAGCAGTCCAGGGAATCAGCCCCAGCATTTT. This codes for CASSPGNQPQHF.

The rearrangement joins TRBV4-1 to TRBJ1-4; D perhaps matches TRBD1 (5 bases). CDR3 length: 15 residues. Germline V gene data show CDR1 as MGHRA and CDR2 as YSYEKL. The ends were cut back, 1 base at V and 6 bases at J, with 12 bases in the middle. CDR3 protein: CASSQVGTRDEKLFF. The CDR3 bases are TGCGCCAGCAGCCAAGTAGGGACGAGAGATGAAAAACTGTTTTTT.

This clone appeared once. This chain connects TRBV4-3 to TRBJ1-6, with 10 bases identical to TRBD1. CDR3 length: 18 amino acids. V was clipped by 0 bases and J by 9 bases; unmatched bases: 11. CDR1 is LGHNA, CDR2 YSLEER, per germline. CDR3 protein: CASSQDSGFGTGVSPLHF. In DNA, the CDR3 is TGCGCCAGCAGCCAAGATTCGGGATTCGGGACAGGGGTTTCACCCCTCCACTTT.

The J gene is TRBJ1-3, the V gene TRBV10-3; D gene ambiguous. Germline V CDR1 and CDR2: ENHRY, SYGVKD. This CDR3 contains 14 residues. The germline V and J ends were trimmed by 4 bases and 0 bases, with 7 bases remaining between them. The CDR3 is CAISAEPSGNTIYF. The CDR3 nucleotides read TGTGCCATCAGTGCAGAGCCCTCTGGAAACACCATATATTTT.

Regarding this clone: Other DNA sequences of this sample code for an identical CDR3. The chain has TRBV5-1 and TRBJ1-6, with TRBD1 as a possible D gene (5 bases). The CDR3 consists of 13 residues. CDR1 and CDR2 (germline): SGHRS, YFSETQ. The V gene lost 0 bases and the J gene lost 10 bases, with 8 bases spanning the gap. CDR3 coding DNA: TGCGCCAGCAGCTTGGCGGGGCGGTCACCCCTCCACTTT. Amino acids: CASSLAGRSPLHF.

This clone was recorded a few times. The DNA of the CDR3 is TGCGCCAGCAGACCAGGGCCAGATAGCAATCAGCCCCAGCATTTT. This codes for CASRPGPDSNQPQHF. The chain employs TRBV5-1 and TRBJ1-5, with D possibly matching TRBD1 (5 bases). Germline values: CDR1 SGHRS, CDR2 YFSETQ. This CDR3 region has 15 residues. Deletions cut 5 bases from V and 0 bases from J, with 12 bases between.

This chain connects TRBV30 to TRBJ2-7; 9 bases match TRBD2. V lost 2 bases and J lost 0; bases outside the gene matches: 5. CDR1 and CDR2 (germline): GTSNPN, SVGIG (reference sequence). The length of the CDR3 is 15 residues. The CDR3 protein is CAWSPLAGYSYEQYF. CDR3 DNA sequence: TGTGCCTGGAGTCCTCTAGCGGGGTACTCCTACGAGCAGTACTTC.

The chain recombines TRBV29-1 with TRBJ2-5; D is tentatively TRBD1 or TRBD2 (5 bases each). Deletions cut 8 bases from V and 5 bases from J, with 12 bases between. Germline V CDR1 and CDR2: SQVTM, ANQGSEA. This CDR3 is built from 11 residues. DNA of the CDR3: TGCAGCCTCGGGACGGGGGAGACCCAGTACTTC. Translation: CSLGTGETQYF.

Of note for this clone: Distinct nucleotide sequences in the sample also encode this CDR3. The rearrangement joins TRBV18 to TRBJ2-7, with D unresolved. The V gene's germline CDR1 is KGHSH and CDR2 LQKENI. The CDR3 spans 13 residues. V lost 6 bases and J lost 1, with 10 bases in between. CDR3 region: CASSPPASYEQYF. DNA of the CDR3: TGTGCCAGCTCCCCCCCCGCGTCCTACGAGCAGTACTTC.

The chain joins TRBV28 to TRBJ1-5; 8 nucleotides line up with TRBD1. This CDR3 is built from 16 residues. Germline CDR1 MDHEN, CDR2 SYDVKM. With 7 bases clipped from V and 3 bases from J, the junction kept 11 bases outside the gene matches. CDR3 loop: CASKTGRTGYNQPQHF. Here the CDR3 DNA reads TGTGCCAGCAAAACAGGCCGGACAGGGTACAATCAGCCCCAGCATTTT.

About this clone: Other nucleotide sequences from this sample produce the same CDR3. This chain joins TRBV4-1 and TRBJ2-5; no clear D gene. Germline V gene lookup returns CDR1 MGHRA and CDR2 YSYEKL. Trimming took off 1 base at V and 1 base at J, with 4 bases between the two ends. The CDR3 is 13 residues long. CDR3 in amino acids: CASSQVVQETQYF. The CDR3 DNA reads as TGCGCCAGCAGCCAAGTGGTCCAAGAGACCCAGTACTTC.

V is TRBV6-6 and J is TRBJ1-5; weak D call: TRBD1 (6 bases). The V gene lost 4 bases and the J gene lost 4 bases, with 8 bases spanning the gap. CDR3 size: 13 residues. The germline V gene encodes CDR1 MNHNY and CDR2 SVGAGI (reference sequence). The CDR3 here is CASSSGTNQPQHF. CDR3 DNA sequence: TGTGCCAGCAGTTCCGGGACAAATCAGCCCCAGCATTTT.

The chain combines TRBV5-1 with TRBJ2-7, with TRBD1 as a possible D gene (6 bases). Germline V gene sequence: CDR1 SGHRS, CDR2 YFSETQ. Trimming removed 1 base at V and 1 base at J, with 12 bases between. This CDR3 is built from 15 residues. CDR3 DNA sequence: TGCGCCAGCAGCTTGCGGGCAGGGGTTTCCTACGAGCAGTACTTC. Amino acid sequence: CASSLRAGVSYEQYF.

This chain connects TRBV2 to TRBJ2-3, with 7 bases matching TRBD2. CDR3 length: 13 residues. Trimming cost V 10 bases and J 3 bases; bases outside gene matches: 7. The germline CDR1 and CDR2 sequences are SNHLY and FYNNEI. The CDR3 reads CATGAGLTDTQYF. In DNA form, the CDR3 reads TGTGCCACGGGAGCGGGGCTAACAGATACGCAGTATTTT.

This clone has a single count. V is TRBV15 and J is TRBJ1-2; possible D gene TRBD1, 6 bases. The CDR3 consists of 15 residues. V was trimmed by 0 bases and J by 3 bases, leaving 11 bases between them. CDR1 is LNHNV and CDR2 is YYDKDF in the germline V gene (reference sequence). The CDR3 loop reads CATSRDRGQDYGYTF. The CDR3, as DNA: TGTGCCACCAGCAGAGATCGGGGGCAGGACTATGGCTACACCTTC. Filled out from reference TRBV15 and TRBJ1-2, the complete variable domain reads DAMVIQNPRYQVTQFGKPVTLSCSQTLNHNVMYWYQQKSSQAPKLLFHYYDKDFNNEADTPDNFQSRRPNTSFCFLDIRSPGLGDTAMYLCATSRDRGQDYGYTFGSGTRLTVV.

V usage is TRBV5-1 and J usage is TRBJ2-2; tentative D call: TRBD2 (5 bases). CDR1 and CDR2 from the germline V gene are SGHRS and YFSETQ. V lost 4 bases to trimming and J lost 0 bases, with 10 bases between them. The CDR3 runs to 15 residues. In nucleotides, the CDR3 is TGCGCCAGCAGCCGCGACGGGGCGAACACCGGGGAGCTGTTTTTT. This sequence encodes CASSRDGANTGELFF.

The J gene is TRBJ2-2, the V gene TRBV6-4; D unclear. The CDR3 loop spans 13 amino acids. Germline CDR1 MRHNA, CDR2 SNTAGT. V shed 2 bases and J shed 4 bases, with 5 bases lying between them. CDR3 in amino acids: CASSDGPTGELFF. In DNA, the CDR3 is TGTGCCAGCAGTGACGGGCCCACCGGGGAGCTGTTTTTT.

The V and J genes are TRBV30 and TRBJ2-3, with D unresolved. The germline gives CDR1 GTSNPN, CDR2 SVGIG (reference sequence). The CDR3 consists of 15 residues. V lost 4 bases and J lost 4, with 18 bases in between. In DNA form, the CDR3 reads TGTGCCTGGATTCCCCCGGTGGGCCTCTCAGATACGCAGTATTTT. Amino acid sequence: CAWIPPVGLSDTQYF.

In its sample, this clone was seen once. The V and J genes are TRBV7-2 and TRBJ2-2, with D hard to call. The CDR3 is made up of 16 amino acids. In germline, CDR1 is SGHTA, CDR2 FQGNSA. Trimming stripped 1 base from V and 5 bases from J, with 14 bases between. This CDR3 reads CASSLVATQITGELFF. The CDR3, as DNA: TGTGCCAGCAGCTTAGTCGCGACCCAGATAACCGGGGAGCTGTTTTTT.